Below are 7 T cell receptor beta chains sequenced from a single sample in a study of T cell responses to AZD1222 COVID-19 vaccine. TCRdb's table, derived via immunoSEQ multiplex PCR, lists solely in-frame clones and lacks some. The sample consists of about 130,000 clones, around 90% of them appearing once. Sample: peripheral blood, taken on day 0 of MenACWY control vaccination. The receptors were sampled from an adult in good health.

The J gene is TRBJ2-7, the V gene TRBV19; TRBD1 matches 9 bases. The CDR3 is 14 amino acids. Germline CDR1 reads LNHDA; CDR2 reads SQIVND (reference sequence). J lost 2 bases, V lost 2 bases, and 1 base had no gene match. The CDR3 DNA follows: TGTGCCAGTAGTATAACAGGGGGCCCCTACGAGCAGTACTTC. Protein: CASSITGGPYEQYF.

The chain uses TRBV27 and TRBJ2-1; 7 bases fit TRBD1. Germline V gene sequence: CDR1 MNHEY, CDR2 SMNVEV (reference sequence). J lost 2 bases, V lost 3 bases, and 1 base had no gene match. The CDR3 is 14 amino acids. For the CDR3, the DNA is TGTGCCAGCAGTTTGGGGACAGCCTACAATGAGCAGTTCTTC. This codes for CASSLGTAYNEQFF.

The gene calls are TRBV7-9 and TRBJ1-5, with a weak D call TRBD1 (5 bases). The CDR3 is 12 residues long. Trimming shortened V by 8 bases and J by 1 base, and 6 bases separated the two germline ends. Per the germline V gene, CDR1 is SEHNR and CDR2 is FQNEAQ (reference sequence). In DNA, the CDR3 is TGTGCCAGCGGGGCCAGCAATCAGCCCCAGCATTTT. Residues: CASGASNQPQHF.

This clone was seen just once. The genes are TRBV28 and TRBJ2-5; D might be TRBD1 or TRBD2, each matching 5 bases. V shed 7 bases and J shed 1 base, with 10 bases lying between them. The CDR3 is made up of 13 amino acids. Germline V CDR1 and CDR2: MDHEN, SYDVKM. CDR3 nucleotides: TGTGCCAGCAATTGGGGGTTCCAAGAGACCCAGTACTTC. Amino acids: CASNWGFQETQYF.

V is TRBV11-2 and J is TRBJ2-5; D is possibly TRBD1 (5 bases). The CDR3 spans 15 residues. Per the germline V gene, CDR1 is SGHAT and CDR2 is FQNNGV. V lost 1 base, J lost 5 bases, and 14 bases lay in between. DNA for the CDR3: TGTGCCAGCAGCTTAGGAGGTCCCTCAGGGGAGACCCAGTACTTC. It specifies CASSLGGPSGETQYF.

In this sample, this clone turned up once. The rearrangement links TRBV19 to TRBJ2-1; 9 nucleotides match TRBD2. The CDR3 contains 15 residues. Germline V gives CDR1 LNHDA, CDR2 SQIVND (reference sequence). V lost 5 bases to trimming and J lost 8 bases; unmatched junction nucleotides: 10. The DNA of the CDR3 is TGTGCCAGTAGTGAGGTGCGGGGGGGCCACTATGAGCAGTTCTTC. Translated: CASSEVRGGHYEQFF.

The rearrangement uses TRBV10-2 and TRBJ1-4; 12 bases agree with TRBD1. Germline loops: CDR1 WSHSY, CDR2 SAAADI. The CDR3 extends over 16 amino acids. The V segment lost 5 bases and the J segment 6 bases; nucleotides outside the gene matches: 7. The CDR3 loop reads CASSLGGTGGDEKLFF. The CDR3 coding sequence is TGCGCCAGCAGTTTGGGGGGGACAGGGGGCGATGAAAAACTGTTTTTT.